One T cell receptor beta chain is described in this entry. This entry belongs to a study of blood T cell repertoires in COVID-19. Germline loops: CDR1 LGHDT, CDR2 YNNKEL (reference sequence). The V segment lost 4 bases and the J segment 3 bases; nucleotides outside the gene matches: 5. There are 15 residues in the CDR3. Assay used: immunoSEQ multiplex PCR; TCRdb lists only in-frame clones, some missing. The table lists about 180,000 clones, 80% to 90% of them singletons. The receptor was derived from a woman in her thirties or forties with acute COVID-19. The sample consisted of PBMCs or T cells enriched from blood (not recorded which). J is TRBJ2-2 and V is TRBV3-1 (or the pseudogene TRBV3-2); 7 bases match TRBD2. CDR3 protein: CASSPPGGYTGELFF. The CDR3 nucleotides are TGTGCCAGCAGCCCGCCGGGGGGATACACCGGGGAGCTGTTTTTT.